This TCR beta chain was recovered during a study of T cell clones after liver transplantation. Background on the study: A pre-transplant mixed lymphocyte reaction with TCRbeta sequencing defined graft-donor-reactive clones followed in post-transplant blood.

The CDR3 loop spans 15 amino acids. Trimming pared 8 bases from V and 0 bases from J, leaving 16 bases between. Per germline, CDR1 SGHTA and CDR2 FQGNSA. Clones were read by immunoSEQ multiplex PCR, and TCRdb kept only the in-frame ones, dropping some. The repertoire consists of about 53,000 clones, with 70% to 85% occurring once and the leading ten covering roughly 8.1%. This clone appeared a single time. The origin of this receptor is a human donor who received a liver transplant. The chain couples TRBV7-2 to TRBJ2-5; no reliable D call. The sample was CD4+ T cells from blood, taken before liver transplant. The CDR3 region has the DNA TGTGCCAGCGGAAGCCTTAACCAGTACCAAGAGACCCAGTACTTC. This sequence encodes CASGSLNQYQETQYF.